This TCR beta chain was recorded in a study of vaccination and CD4 T cells after COVID-19. About the research overall: Across the group, participants received two doses of either BNT162b2 or mRNA-1273 vaccine.

Treatment: approximately 9-day PBMC culture with coronavirus spike peptide pools or control peptides (ViraFEST assay). Germline CDR1 is SGHTA and CDR2 is FQGNSA. The CDR3 is 16 residues long. V was pared by 3 bases and J by 3 bases, with 16 bases between. At the Johns Hopkins FTIC core, DNA taken from cultured CD4+ T cells was sequenced by way of the Oncomine TCR Beta short-read assay. TCRdb ran MiXCR on the PCR reads and lists one entry per CDR3 protein. The table lists 15,000 to 20,000 distinct CDR3 sequences, approximately 63% of them singletons. Turning to this clonotype: What it binds is not known.

This rearrangement joins TRBV7-2 to TRBJ2-3; possibly TRBD2 for D (7 bases). This TCR derives from a human donor who had recovered from COVID-19. Sample: CD4+ T cells from blood, cultured in vitro. DNA of the CDR3: TGTGCCAGCAGCTTCCTAGGGGGGAGGGAGACAGATACGCAGTATTTT. Amino acid sequence: CASSFLGGRETDTQYF.